This record concerns one T cell receptor (beta chain) sequence. The entry originates in a study of blood T cell repertoires in COVID-19. CDR1 MNHNS and CDR2 SASEGT come from the germline V gene. CDR3 length equals 14 residues. The germline V and J ends were trimmed by 6 bases and 1 base, with 10 bases remaining between them. Generated by immunoSEQ multiplex PCR, the TCRdb table keeps only in-frame clones and is missing some. Among 150,000 to 200,000 clones listed, roughly 80% were seen once. The sample taken for sequencing was peripheral blood. The genes are TRBV6-1 and TRBJ1-3; D is perhaps TRBD1 (6 bases). This receptor was taken from a woman between 65 and 79 years old with COVID-19, enrolled during active disease. The CDR3, as DNA: TGTGCCAGCAGGTCACAGGGTTCTGGAAACACCATATATTTT. Translating gives CASRSQGSGNTIYF.